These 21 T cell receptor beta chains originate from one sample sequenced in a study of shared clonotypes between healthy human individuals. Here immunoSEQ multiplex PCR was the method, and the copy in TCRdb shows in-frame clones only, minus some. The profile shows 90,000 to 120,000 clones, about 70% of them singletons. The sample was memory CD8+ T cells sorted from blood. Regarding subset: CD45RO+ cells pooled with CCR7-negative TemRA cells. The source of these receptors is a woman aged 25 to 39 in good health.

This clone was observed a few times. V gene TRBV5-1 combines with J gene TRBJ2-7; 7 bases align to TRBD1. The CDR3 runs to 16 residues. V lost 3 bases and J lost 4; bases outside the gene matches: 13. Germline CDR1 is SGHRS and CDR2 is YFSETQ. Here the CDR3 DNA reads TGCGCCAGCAGCTCGCTCGGGACAGCCGAGGGGTACGAGCAGTACTTC. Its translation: CASSSLGTAEGYEQYF.

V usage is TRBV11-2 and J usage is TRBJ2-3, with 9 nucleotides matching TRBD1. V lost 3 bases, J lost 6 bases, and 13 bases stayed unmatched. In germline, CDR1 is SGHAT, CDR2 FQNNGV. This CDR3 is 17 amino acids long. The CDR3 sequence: CASSFYLQQGARDTQYF. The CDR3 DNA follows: TGTGCCAGCAGCTTTTACCTCCAACAGGGGGCTCGCGATACGCAGTATTTT.

The CDR3 DNA is TGTGCCAGCAGTTTATCGGGCGCTGAAGCTTTCTTT. This encodes CASSLSGAEAFF. V usage is TRBV28 and J usage is TRBJ1-1; D remains ambiguous. The V gene's germline CDR1 is MDHEN and CDR2 SYDVKM. V lost 1 base and J lost 6, with 6 bases in between. The CDR3 runs 12 residues. The complete variable domain, with remaining parts taken from reference TRBV28 and TRBJ1-1, reads DVKVTQSSRYLVKRTGEKVFLECVQDMDHENMFWYRQDPGLGLRLIYFSYDVKMKEKGDIPEGYSVSREKKERFSLILESASTNQTSMYLCASSLSGAEAFFGQGTRLTVV.

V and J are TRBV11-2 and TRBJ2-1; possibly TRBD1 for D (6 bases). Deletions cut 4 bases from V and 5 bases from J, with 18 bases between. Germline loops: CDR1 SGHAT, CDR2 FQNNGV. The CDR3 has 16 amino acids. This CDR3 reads CASSSRWGQVNNEQFF. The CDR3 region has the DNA TGTGCCAGCAGCTCGAGGTGGGGGCAGGTTAACAATGAGCAGTTCTTC.

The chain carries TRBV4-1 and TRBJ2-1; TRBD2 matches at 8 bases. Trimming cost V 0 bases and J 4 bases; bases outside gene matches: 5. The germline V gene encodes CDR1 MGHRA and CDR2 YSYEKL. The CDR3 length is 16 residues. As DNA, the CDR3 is TGCGCCAGCAGCCAAGAATGGGCGGGAGGATACAATGAGCAGTTCTTC. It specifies CASSQEWAGGYNEQFF.

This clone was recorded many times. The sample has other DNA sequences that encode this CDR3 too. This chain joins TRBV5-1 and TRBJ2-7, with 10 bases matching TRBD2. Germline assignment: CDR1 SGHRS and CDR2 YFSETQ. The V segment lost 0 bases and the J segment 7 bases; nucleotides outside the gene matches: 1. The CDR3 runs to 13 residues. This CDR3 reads CASSLVLAGEQYF. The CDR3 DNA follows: TGCGCCAGCAGCTTGGTACTAGCGGGAGAGCAGTACTTC.

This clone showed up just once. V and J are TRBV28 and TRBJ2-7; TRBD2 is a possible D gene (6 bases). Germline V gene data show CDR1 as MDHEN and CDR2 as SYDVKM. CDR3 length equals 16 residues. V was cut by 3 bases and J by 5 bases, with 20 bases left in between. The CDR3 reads CASSLSRDSAGHEQYF. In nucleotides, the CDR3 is TGTGCCAGCAGTTTGTCTCGGGACTCCGCGGGCCACGAGCAGTACTTC. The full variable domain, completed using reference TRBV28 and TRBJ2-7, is DVKVTQSSRYLVKRTGEKVFLECVQDMDHENMFWYRQDPGLGLRLIYFSYDVKMKEKGDIPEGYSVSREKKERFSLILESASTNQTSMYLCASSLSRDSAGHEQYFGPGTRLTVT.

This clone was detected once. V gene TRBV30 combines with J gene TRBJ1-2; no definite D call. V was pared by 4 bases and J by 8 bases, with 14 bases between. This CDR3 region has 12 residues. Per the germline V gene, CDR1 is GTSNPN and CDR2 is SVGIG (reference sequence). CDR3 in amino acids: CAWTPGPTGYTF. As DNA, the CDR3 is TGTGCCTGGACCCCGGGCCCAACAGGCTACACCTTC.

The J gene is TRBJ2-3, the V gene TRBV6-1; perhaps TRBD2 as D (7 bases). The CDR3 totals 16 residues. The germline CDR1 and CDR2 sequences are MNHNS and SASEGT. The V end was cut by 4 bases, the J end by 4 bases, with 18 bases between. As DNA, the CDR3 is TGTGCCAGCAGTGTGGGAGGGGGAGTGGGGGCAGATACGCAGTATTTT. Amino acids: CASSVGGGVGADTQYF.

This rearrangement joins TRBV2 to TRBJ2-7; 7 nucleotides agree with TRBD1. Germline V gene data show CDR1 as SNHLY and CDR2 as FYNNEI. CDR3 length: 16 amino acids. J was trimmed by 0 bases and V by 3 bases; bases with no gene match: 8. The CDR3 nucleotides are TGTGCCAGCAGTGAGCCACGGACAGGTGTCTCCTACGAGCAGTACTTC. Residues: CASSEPRTGVSYEQYF.

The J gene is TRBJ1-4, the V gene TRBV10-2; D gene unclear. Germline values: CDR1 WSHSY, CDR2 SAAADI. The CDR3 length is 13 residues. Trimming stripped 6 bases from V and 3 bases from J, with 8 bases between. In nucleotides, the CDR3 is TGCGCCAGCAGAGGTGATGCTAATGAAAAACTGTTTTTT. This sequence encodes CASRGDANEKLFF.

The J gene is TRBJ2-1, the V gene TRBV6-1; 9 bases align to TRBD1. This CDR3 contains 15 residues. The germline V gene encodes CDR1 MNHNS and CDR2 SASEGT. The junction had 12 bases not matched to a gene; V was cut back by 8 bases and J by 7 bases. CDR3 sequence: CASSLMGQGVNEQFF. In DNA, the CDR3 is TGTGCCAGCTCCTTAATGGGACAGGGTGTTAATGAGCAGTTCTTC.

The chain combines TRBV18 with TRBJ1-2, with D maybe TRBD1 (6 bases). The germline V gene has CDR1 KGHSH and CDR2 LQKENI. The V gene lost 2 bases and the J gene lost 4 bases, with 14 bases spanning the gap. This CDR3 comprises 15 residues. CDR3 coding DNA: TGTGCCAGCTCACCAGTGAAGGGGGTTATCTATGGCTACACCTTC. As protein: CASSPVKGVIYGYTF.

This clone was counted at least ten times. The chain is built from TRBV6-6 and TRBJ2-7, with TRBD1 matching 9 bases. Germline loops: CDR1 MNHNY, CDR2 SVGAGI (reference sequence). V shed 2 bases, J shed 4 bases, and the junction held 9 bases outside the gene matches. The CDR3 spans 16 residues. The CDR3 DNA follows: TGTGCCAGCAGTTACCGCATCGAGACAGGGGGATACGAGCAGTACTTC. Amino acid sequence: CASSYRIETGGYEQYF.

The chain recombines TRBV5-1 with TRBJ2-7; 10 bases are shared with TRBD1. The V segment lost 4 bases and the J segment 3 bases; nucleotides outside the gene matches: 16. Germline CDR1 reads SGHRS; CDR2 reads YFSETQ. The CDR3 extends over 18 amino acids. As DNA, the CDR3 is TGCGCCAGCAGCCCTAGGGACAGGGGAAACCGAATCCTCTACGAGCAGTACTTC. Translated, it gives CASSPRDRGNRILYEQYF.

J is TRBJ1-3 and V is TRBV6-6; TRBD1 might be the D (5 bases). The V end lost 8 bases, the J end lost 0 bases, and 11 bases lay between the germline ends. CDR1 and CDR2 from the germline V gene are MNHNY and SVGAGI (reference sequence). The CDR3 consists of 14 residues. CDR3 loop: CASSGVGSGNTIYF. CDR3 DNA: TGTGCCAGCTCGGGGGTTGGCTCTGGAAACACCATATATTTT.

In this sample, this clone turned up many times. The DNA of the CDR3 is TGTGCCAGCAGCTTTGCCCCCGGGGGGGCCTACGAGCAGTACTTC. Amino acid sequence: CASSFAPGGAYEQYF. The rearrangement links TRBV11-2 to TRBJ2-5; 8 bases map to TRBD2. The end of the DNA is better explained by TRBJ2-7, so the J call may be wrong. CDR1 and CDR2 (germline): SGHAT, FQNNGV. This CDR3 is 15 amino acids long.

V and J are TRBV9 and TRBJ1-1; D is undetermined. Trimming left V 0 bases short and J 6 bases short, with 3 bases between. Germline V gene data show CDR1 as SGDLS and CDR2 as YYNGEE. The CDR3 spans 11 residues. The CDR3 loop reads CASSVGPEAFF. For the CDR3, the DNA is TGTGCCAGCAGCGTAGGCCCTGAAGCTTTCTTT.

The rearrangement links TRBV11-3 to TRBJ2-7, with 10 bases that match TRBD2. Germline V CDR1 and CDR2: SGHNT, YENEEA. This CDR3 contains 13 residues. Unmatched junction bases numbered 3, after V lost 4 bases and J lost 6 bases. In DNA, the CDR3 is TGTGCCAGCAGCTCCGGGACTAGCGCCGAGCAGTACTTC. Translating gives CASSSGTSAEQYF.

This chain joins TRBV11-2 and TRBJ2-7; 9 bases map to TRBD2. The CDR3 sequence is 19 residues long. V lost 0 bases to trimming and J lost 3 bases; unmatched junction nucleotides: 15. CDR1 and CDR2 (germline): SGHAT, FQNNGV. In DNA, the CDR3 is TGTGCCAGCAGCTTAGAACCGTCTAGCGGGAATAAAGGCCTCTACGAGCAGTACTTC. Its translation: CASSLEPSSGNKGLYEQYF.

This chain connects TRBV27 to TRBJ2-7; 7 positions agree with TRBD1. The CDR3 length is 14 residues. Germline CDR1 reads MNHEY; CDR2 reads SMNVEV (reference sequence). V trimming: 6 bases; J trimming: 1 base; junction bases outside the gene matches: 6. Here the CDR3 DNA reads TGTGCCAGCAGAGGGACAGACTATTCCTACGAGCAGTACTTC. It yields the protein CASRGTDYSYEQYF.